The rows below give T cell receptor beta chains drawn from one sample of a study of CD8 T cells in ankylosing spondylitis. MiXCR, run by TCRdb on the 5' RACE reads, gives a single entry per CDR3 protein. Of 150,000 to 200,000 distinct CDR3 sequences in the sample, 10% to 15% were seen once. Sequencing input: blood, either unsorted or a sorted T cell fraction (not recorded which). These receptors came from a female donor with ankylosing spondylitis or in good health (not recorded which). Each CDR3 is given with its conserved first and last residue. A D gene is named only where the DNA matches it firmly. Not all rows give a size; the values are once, few, many and, for expanded clones, a class.

clone size	V gene	J gene	D gene	CDR3 DNA	CDR3 protein
.	TRBV20-1	TRBJ2-1	.	TGCAGTGCTCCCGGACAGCGATACCCGGGGCAGTTCTTC	CSAPGQRYPGQFF
.	TRBV7-2	TRBJ2-3	TRBD2	TGTGCCAGCAGCGTGCTAAGCGGGAGAACAGATACGCAGTATTTT	CASSVLSGRTDTQYF
many	TRBV7-9	TRBJ2-1	.	TGTGCCAGCAGCTCCCACGGGACCTCTGATGAGCAGTTCTTC	CASSSHGTSDEQFF
few	TRBV28	TRBJ1-2	.	TGTGCCAGCAGACACAAGGGGGGGTCATGGTATGGCTACACCTTC	CASRHKGGSWYGYTF
many	TRBV5-1	TRBJ1-6	.	TGCGCCAGCAGCTCCCTTACTTCACCCCTCCACTTT	CASSSLTSPLHF
many	TRBV12-3/TRBV12-4	TRBJ1-3	.	TGTGCCAGCAGTTTTCGGAAAAGATTCTCTGGAAACACCATATATTTT	CASSFRKRFSGNTIYF
many	TRBV7-6	TRBJ2-1	TRBD2	TGTGCCAGCAGCGGAGTGAACTTAGCGGGTCTCTACAATGAGCAGTTCTTC	CASSGVNLAGLYNEQFF
.	TRBV7-2	TRBJ2-7	TRBD2	TGTGCCAGCAGCCGACTAGCGATCGGCTACGAGCAGTACTTC	CASSRLAIGYEQYF
many	TRBV3-1	TRBJ2-1	TRBD2	TGTGCCAGCAGCCATTTAGCGGGAAACTACAATGAGCAGTTCTTC	CASSHLAGNYNEQFF
many	TRBV5-1	TRBJ2-1	.	TGCGCCAGCAGCTTGTTACCACCCAATGAGCAGTTCTTC	CASSLLPPNEQFF
many	TRBV4-2	TRBJ1-1	.	TGTGCCAGCAGCCAAGATCGGGGGAGAACTGAAGCTTTCTTT	CASSQDRGRTEAFF
few	TRBV20-1	TRBJ2-1	.	TGCAGTGCTAGGAGGGAAGAGCAGTTCTTC	CSARREEQFF
many	TRBV12-3/TRBV12-4	TRBJ2-5	TRBD2	TGTGCCAGCAGGTTAGCGGGAGTAGAGACCCAGTACTTC	CASRLAGVETQYF
many	TRBV5-1	TRBJ1-5	.	TGCGCCAGCAGCTTGGGGGTTAGCAATCAGCCCCAGCATTTT	CASSLGVSNQPQHF
many	TRBV20-1	TRBJ1-2	TRBD1	TGCAGTGCTAGAGGCGGGACAGTGAAGGGCTACACCTTC	CSARGGTVKGYTF
many	TRBV3-1	TRBJ2-7	TRBD2	TGTGCCAGCAGCCACGACTCCGGGACTAGGGTGTACGAGCAGTACTTC	CASSHDSGTRVYEQYF
few	TRBV15	TRBJ1-1	.	TGTGCCACCAGCAGAGACCCCGCAGCCACTGAAGCTTTCTTT	CATSRDPAATEAFF
.	TRBV4-3	TRBJ2-7	.	TGCGCCAGCAGCCTTGGGACTCAAGCAGACGAGCAGTACTTC	CASSLGTQADEQYF
many	TRBV28	TRBJ2-1	.	TGTGCCAGCAGTTTCGGGTGGAATGAGCAGTTCTTC	CASSFGWNEQFF
few	TRBV7-2	TRBJ2-5	.	TGTGCCAGCAGCTTTAGCTACGGGGAGACCCAGTACTTC	CASSFSYGETQYF
many	TRBV18	TRBJ2-1	.	TGTGCCAGCTCTCGGGACATATCCTACAATGAGCAGTTCTTC	CASSRDISYNEQFF
.	TRBV19	TRBJ1-6	TRBD1	TGTGCCAGTAGTATCAGGGGGCCATCCAATTCACCCCTCCACTTT	CASSIRGPSNSPLHF
few	TRBV10-3	TRBJ1-6	.	TGTGCCATCAGTGAGTGGCGTCCGTCGGAGTCACCCCTCCACTTT	CAISEWRPSESPLHF
.	TRBV3-1	TRBJ2-1	TRBD2	TGTGCCAGCGCCCCGGGGGGGGACTACAATGAGCAGTTCTTC	CASAPGGDYNEQFF
many	TRBV5-1	TRBJ2-1	.	TGCGCCAGCAGCTTGAACAGGGCCTACAATGAGCAGTTCTTC	CASSLNRAYNEQFF
.	TRBV28	TRBJ1-2	TRBD1	TGTGCCAGCAGTTTGACAGGGGCCTCGACTAACTATGGCTACACCTTC	CASSLTGASTNYGYTF
.	TRBV7-2	TRBJ1-1	.	TGTGCCAGCTCCCGACGGGCCTTGAACACTGAAGCTTTCTTT	CASSRRALNTEAFF
few	TRBV12-3/TRBV12-4	TRBJ2-3	TRBD1	TGTGCCAGCAGAACCGACAGGGGCAAGGGCACAGATACGCAGTATTTT	CASRTDRGKGTDTQYF
few	TRBV5-1	TRBJ2-3	TRBD2	TGCGCCAGTCGACTAGCGGCTAGCACAGATACGCAGTATTTT	CASRLAASTDTQYF
few	TRBV6-1	TRBJ1-5	TRBD1	TGTGCCAGCAGAGAAGGGACAGACAATCAGCCCCAGCATTTT	CASREGTDNQPQHF
many	TRBV5-1	TRBJ2-1	TRBD2	TGCGCCAGCAGCCCAGGGACTAGCGGGCTTGAGCAGTTCTTC	CASSPGTSGLEQFF
.	TRBV29-1	TRBJ2-1	TRBD1	TGCAGCGTGGGGACAGACACATTCAATGAGCAGTTCTTC	CSVGTDTFNEQFF
few	TRBV7-9	TRBJ2-2	TRBD1	TGTGCCAGCAGCCTTCCAGTATCGACAGGGGCCACCGGGGAGCTGTTTTTT	CASSLPVSTGATGELFF
many	TRBV7-2	TRBJ2-1	.	TGTGCCAGCAGCCCATCTCCCGGGATCGCCAATGAGCAGTTCTTC	CASSPSPGIANEQFF
many	TRBV9	TRBJ1-6	.	TGTGCCAGCAGCGTAGGGGAGAACTTTAATTCACCCCTCCACTTT	CASSVGENFNSPLHF
many	TRBV9	TRBJ2-1	.	TGTGCCAGCAGCGTTTATGACCGCAACAATGAGCAGTTCTTC	CASSVYDRNNEQFF
.	TRBV4-2	TRBJ1-2	.	TGTGCCAGCAGCCAAGCAGCCCAGAGAGATGGCTACACCTTC	CASSQAAQRDGYTF
many	TRBV7-6	TRBJ2-1	.	TGTGCCAGCAGCCCCGAACCCACAAACAATGAGCAGTTCTTC	CASSPEPTNNEQFF
many	TRBV7-6	TRBJ2-5	.	TGTGCCAGCAGTCGCGGTCGCCAAGAGACCCAGTACTTC	CASSRGRQETQYF
many	TRBV20-1	TRBJ2-3	TRBD2	TGCAGTGCCGTAGCGGGAGGGTTCACAGATACGCAGTATTTT	CSAVAGGFTDTQYF
many	TRBV20-1	TRBJ1-5	.	TGCAGTGCTATTGGTACTGGGGGTGTTGGCAATCAGCCCCAGCATTTT	CSAIGTGGVGNQPQHF